Shown below are 9 T cell receptor beta chains from a single sample sequenced in a study of CD8 T cells in ankylosing spondylitis (dated by TCRdb to about 2017). Libraries were made using 5' RACE. TCRdb names Illumina HiSeq 2500 as the instrument used. TCRdb reprocessing: public reads trimmed at Q25 with fastp, clones called with MiXCR, in-frame beta chains kept. Rows matching on CDR3 protein sequence are summarized as one entry with the most common DNA and genes. A total of 350,000 or so distinct CDR3 sequences appear in this sample, 11% of them only once. The ten largest clones capture roughly 9% of the sample. The sample taken for sequencing was blood, either unsorted or a sorted T cell fraction (not recorded which). The receptors were sampled from a female donor with ankylosing spondylitis or in good health (not recorded which).

On this clonotype: A much larger clone is a single base away; this may be a read error. The chain carries TRBV4-3 and TRBJ1-2; D gene uncertain. CDR1 is LGHNA, CDR2 YSLEER, per germline. The CDR3 is made up of 14 amino acids. The CDR3 spells CASSQNSEGYGDTF. DNA of the CDR3: TGCGCCAGCAGCCAGAACTCCGAAGGCTATGGCGACACCTTC.

This clonotype was counted many times. The rearrangement joins TRBV9 to TRBJ2-1; 8 nucleotides line up with TRBD1. With 0 bases clipped from V and 3 bases from J, the junction kept 5 bases outside the gene matches. The length of the CDR3 is 16 residues. Germline lookup yields CDR1 SGDLS and CDR2 YYNGEE. CDR3 bases: TGTGCCAGCAGCGTAGCTGGGACAGGATTCTACAATGAGCAGTTCTTC. This encodes CASSVAGTGFYNEQFF. Based on the CDR3 plus reference TRBV9 and TRBJ2-1, the full variable domain is DSGVTQTPKHLITATGQRVTLRCSPRSGDLSVYWYQQSLDQGLQFLIQYYNGEERAKGNILERFSAQQFPDLHSELNLSSLELGDSALYFCASSVAGTGFYNEQFFGPGTRLTVL.

This clonotype came up many times. This chain connects TRBV28 to TRBJ1-1; 7 positions agree with TRBD1. Trimming at V came to 8 bases and at J to 3 bases, leaving 12 bases not matched to a gene. The germline CDR1 and CDR2 sequences are MDHEN and SYDVKM. CDR3 length: 15 amino acids. The CDR3 nucleotides are TGTGCCAGCCGCCTATCGACAGGGTGGTACACTGAAGCTTTCTTT. Translated: CASRLSTGWYTEAFF.

The chain is built from TRBV20-1 and TRBJ2-7; D may be TRBD1 (6 bases). Trimming took off 0 bases at V and 3 bases at J, with 18 bases between the two ends. The CDR3 length is 16 residues. Looked up from germline, CDR1 is DFQATT and CDR2 is SNEGSKA (reference sequence). CDR3 sequence reads: CSARDLGADRRYEQYF. The CDR3, as DNA: TGCAGTGCTAGAGATTTGGGGGCGGACCGGCGCTACGAGCAGTACTTC.

This clonotype was recorded many times. The genes are TRBV28 and TRBJ1-5; D gene ambiguous. V was pared by 2 bases and J by 4 bases, with 6 bases between. CDR1 and CDR2 (germline): MDHEN, SYDVKM. CDR3 size: 13 residues. CDR3 bases: TGTGCCAGCAGTTTAAGCAGAAATCAGCCCCAGCATTTT. Its protein is CASSLSRNQPQHF.

This clonotype was counted at least ten times. The rearrangement joins TRBV9 to TRBJ1-6; D gene ambiguous. Germline values: CDR1 SGDLS, CDR2 YYNGEE. CDR3 length: 14 residues. V dropped 0 bases and J dropped 7 bases, with 8 bases sitting between them. CDR3 residues: CASSVGQENSPLHF. DNA for the CDR3: TGTGCCAGCAGCGTAGGGCAGGAAAATTCACCCCTCCACTTT.

Turning to this clonotype: A much larger clone differs from this one at a single base, so this may be a read error. The chain employs TRBV6-2 or TRBV6-3 and TRBJ2-2; 8 nucleotides line up with TRBD2. The V gene's germline CDR1 is MNHEY and CDR2 SVGEGT. This CDR3 has 17 amino acids. CDR3 residues: CASTYSRLAMNTGELFF. In nucleotides, the CDR3 is TGTGCCAGCACTTACTCGAGACTAGCGATGAACACCGGGGAGCTGTTTTTT.

The chain carries TRBV7-8 and TRBJ2-7, with 9 positions matching TRBD2. Unmatched junction bases numbered 16, after V lost 4 bases and J lost 3 bases. The length of the CDR3 is 18 residues. Germline V gene lookup returns CDR1 SGHVS and CDR2 FQNEAQ. Here the CDR3 DNA reads TGTGCCAGCAGCTCCCTTAGCGGGAGCGCCCTGCGCATCTACGAGCAGTACTTC. Its protein is CASSSLSGSALRIYEQYF. Drawing the rest from reference TRBV7-8 and TRBJ2-7, the complete variable domain is GAGVSQSPRYKVAKRGQDVALRCDPISGHVSLFWYQQALGQGPEFLTYFQNEAQLDKSGLPSDRFFAERPEGSVSTLKIQRTQQEDSAVYLCASSSLSGSALRIYEQYFGPGTRLTVT.

This clonotype has a count of ten or more. The chain recombines TRBV20-1 with TRBJ2-1; D not resolved. V dropped 2 bases and J dropped 0 bases, with 8 bases sitting between them. The CDR3 length is 14 residues. In germline, CDR1 is DFQATT, CDR2 SNEGSKA (reference sequence). CDR3 coding DNA: TGCAGTGCTAGATCGCGGAGCTCCTACAATGAGCAGTTCTTC. The encoded protein is CSARSRSSYNEQFF.